This T cell receptor beta chain was found in a study of tumor-infiltrating lymphocytes in oesophageal squamous cell carcinoma (dated by TCRdb to about 2016). To prepare the library, PCR was applied. The sample was run on an Illumina HiSeq 2000. TCRdb reprocessed the public reads (quality trimming at Q25 with fastp, clone calling with MiXCR) and kept in-frame beta chains. Duplicate CDR3 protein sequences are folded into a single record with the most common DNA and genes. The sample table lists approximately 13,000 distinct CDR3 sequences, 52% of them with a count of one. The ten largest make up roughly 30% of the sample. As for this clonotype: Its antigen has not been determined. Within one base of it there is no much larger clone, and no base qualities were kept.

CDR3 length: 14 amino acids, cysteine to phenylalanine. Only CDR3 DNA remains: 42 bases, in frame from the first base. CDR1 and CDR2 (KGHDR, SFDVKD) derive from the germline V gene. Germline trimming amounts to 5 bases on V and 11 bases on J, with 12 as the count of junction bases outside the gene matches. This clonotype originated in a female donor with esophageal squamous cell carcinoma. The specimen was esophageal tumor tissue. The V and J genes are TRBV24-1 and TRBJ2-5, with 8 middle bases fitting TRBD2. The CDR3 reads as follows: CATSGATSENEQYF. The sequence in DNA is TGTGCCACCAGTGGGGCGACTAGCGAAAATGAGCAGTACTTC.